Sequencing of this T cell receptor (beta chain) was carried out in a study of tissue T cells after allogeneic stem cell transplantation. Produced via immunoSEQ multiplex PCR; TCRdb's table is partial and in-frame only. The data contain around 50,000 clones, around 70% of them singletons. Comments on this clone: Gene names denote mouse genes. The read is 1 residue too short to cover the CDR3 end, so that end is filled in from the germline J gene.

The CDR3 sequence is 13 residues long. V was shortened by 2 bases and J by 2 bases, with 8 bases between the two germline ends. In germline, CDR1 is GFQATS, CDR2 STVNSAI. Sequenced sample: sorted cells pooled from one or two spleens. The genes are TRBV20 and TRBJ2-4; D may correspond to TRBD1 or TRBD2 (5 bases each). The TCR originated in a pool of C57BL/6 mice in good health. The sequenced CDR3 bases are TGTGGTGCTAGGAAGGGGCCTCAAAACACCTTGTAC. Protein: CGARKGPQNTLY. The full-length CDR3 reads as CGARKGPQNTLYF.